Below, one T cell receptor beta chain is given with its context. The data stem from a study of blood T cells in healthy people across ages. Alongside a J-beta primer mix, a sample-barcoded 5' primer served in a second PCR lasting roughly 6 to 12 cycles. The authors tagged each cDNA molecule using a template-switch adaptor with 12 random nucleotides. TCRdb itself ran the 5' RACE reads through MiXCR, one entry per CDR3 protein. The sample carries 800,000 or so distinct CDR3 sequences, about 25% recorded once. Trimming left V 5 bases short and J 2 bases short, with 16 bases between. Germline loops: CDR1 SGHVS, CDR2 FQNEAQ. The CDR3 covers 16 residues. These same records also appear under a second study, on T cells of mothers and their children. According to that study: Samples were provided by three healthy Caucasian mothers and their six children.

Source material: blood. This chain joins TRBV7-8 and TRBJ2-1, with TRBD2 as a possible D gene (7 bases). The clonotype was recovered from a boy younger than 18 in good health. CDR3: CASSPGVRGAYNEQFF. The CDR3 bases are TGTGCCAGCAGCCCAGGGGTCCGGGGGGCCTACAATGAGCAGTTCTTC.